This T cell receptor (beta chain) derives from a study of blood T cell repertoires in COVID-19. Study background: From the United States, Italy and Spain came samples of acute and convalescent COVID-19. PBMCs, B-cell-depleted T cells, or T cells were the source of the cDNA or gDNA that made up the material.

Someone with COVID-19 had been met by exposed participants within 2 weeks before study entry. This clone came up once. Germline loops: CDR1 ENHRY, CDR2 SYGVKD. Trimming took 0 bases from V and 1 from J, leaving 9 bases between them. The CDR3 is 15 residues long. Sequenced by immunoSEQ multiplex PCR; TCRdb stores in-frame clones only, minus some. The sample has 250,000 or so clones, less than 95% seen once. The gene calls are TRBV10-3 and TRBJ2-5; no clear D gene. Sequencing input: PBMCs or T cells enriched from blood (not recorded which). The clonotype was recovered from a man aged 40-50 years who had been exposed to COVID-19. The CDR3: CAISESKRSQETQYF. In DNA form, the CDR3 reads TGTGCCATCAGTGAGTCAAAGAGGTCCCAAGAGACCCAGTACTTC.